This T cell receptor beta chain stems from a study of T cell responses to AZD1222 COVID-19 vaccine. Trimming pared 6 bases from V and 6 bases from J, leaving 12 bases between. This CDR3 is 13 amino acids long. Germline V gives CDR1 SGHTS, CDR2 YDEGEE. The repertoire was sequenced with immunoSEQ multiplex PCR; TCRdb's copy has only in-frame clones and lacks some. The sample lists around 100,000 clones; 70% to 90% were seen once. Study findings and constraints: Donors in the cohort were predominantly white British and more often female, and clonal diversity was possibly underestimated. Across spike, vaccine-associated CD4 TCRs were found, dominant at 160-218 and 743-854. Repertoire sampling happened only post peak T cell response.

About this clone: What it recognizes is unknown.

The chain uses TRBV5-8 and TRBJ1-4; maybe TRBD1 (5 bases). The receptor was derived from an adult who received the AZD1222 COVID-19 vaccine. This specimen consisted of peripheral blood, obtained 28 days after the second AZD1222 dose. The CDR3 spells CASILRQYEKLFF. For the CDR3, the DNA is TGTGCCAGCATACTTCGACAGTATGAAAAACTGTTTTTT.